The 9 T cell receptor beta chains listed next were all sequenced from one sample in a study of blood T cell repertoires in COVID-19 (dated by TCRdb to 2018 to 2020). The protocol used for the library was the immunoSEQ multiplex PCR assay. In its TCRdb copy, this immuneACCESS table keeps in-frame sequences only and misses some clones. Where compared with another copy, unresolved V genes explain less than half of these, and the others have no known cause. This sample has tens of thousands of clones in its table, and roughly 83% of those were observed once. The ten largest make up around 13% of the sample. The sequenced sample consisted of peripheral blood. These receptors all stem from a human donor in a cohort sampled during active COVID-19.

The chain recombines TRBV3-1 (or the pseudogene TRBV3-2) with TRBJ1-3; 7 bases are shared with TRBD1. There are 17 residues in the CDR3. Germline assignment: CDR1 LGHDT and CDR2 YNNKEL (reference sequence). The ends lost 4 bases at V and 0 bases at J; junction bases unmatched: 9. Here the CDR3 reads CASSPRDSFRSGNTIYF. CDR3 nucleotide sequence: TGTGCCAGCAGCCCCCGGGACAGTTTTCGCTCTGGAAACACCATATATTTT.

The J gene is TRBJ1-5, the V gene TRBV11-2, with unresolved D. This CDR3 contains 15 residues. V was clipped by 3 bases and J by 0 bases, with 9 bases between them. Germline V lookup: CDR1 SGHAT, CDR2 FQNNGV. The DNA of the CDR3 is TGTGCCAGCAGCTTGGGCAGTTATAGCAATCAGCCCCAGCATTTT. It is translated as CASSLGSYSNQPQHF.

This rearrangement joins TRBV5-1 to TRBJ2-7; D possibly corresponds to TRBD1 (6 bases). Germline V lookup: CDR1 SGHRS, CDR2 YFSETQ. V was shortened by 0 bases and J by 5 bases, with 12 bases between the two germline ends. This CDR3 is 14 amino acids long. The CDR3 sequence is CASSLDGGRNEQYF. As DNA, the CDR3 is TGCGCCAGCAGCTTGGATGGGGGCAGGAACGAGCAGTACTTC.

This clone was detected only once. The V gene is TRBV7-2, the J gene TRBJ2-5; TRBD1 aligns across 7 bases. The CDR3 runs to 14 residues. With V trimmed by 5 bases and J by 5 bases, 8 bases remained unmatched. CDR1 is SGHTA and CDR2 is FQGNSA in the germline V gene. CDR3 in amino acids: CASSIQTGPETQYF. The CDR3 nucleotides read TGTGCCAGCAGCATCCAGACAGGGCCGGAGACCCAGTACTTC. The full variable domain, with the rest looked up from reference TRBV7-2 and TRBJ2-5, is GAGVSQSPSNKVTEKGKDVELRCDPISGHTALYWYRQSLGQGLEFLIYFQGNSAPDKSGLPSDRFSAERTGGSVSTLTIQRTQQEDSAVYLCASSIQTGPETQYFGPGTRLLVL.

This clone was found once. This chain uses TRBV6-1 with TRBJ2-3; TRBD2 aligns across 7 bases. CDR1 and CDR2 from the germline V gene are MNHNS and SASEGT. This CDR3 contains 16 residues. V lost 0 bases, J lost 3 bases, and 6 bases stayed unmatched. The CDR3 DNA reads as TGTGCCAGCAGTGAAGCTCTCGGCGGGGGAACAGATACGCAGTATTTT. Protein: CASSEALGGGTDTQYF.

The sample holds a few counts of this clone. CDR3 region: CASRGGTADEKLFF. In DNA form, the CDR3 reads TGTGCCAGCAGGGGAGGGACTGCCGATGAAAAACTGTTTTTT. V is TRBV6-5 and J is TRBJ1-4; D might be TRBD1 (5 bases). The CDR3 consists of 14 residues. The V gene lost 6 bases and the J gene lost 6 bases, with 14 bases spanning the gap. Germline CDR1 and CDR2: MNHEY and SVGAGI.

The chain combines TRBV11-3 with TRBJ2-5; perhaps TRBD1 as D (6 bases). The germline gives CDR1 SGHNT, CDR2 YENEEA. V lost 4 bases and J 5 bases, leaving 17 bases between the germline ends. CDR3 size: 15 residues. CDR3 in amino acids: CASSSNRELLETQYF. The DNA of the CDR3 is TGTGCCAGCAGCTCAAACAGGGAACTCTTGGAGACCCAGTACTTC.

This chain joins TRBV6-5 and TRBJ2-7; 9 bases map to TRBD1. This CDR3 has 14 residues. Germline assignment: CDR1 MNHEY and CDR2 SVGAGI. V trimming: 6 bases; J trimming: 5 bases; junction bases outside the gene matches: 8. The CDR3 protein is CASRLQGAGNEQYF. CDR3 DNA sequence: TGTGCCAGCAGATTACAGGGGGCAGGGAACGAGCAGTACTTC.

CDR3 nucleotides: TGTGCCAGCAGTACAGGGTCCCTCGGCTACACCTTC. Amino acids: CASSTGSLGYTF. The chain carries TRBV2 and TRBJ1-2; maybe TRBD1 (6 bases). V was pared by 5 bases and J by 8 bases, with 12 bases between. Germline lookup yields CDR1 SNHLY and CDR2 FYNNEI. The CDR3 totals 12 residues.